This T cell receptor beta chain comes out of a study of shared clonotypes between healthy human individuals. This clone was observed a single time. Its antigen is not identified. Profiled with immunoSEQ multiplex PCR; TCRdb holds only in-frame clones, not every one. This sample has a few million clones, with approximately 95% found just once. CDR3 length: 15 residues. Trimming cost V 3 bases and J 0 bases; bases outside gene matches: 4. Germline-derived CDR1 and CDR2 are MNHEY and SMNVEV (reference sequence). The study, taken as a whole, reports: Sharing across four donors was highest in naive CD4 (around 5%) and lowest in memory CD8 (0.4%). Compared with memory subsets, naive subsets generally had larger estimated richness.

The material sequenced was naive CD4+ T cells from PBMCs. This sample's subset: CD45RA+ positively selected. This chain connects TRBV27 to TRBJ1-2; 7 nucleotides align to TRBD1. This sequence originates from a man aged 18 to 30 in good health. Some clones in this sample may be carry-over from other donors' samples. Here the CDR3 reads CASSFRTGSNYGYTF. In DNA form, the CDR3 reads TGTGCCAGCAGTTTCCGGACAGGTTCTAACTATGGCTACACCTTC.